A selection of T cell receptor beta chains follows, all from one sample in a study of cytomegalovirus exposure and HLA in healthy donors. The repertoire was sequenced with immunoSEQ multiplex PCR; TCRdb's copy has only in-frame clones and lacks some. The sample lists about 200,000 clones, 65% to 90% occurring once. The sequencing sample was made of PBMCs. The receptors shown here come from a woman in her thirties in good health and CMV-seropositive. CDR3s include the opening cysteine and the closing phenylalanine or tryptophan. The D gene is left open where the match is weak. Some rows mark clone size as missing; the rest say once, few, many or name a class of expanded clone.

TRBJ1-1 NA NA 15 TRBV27 CASSLIGQENTEAFF TGTGCCAGCAGTTTAATAGGACAAGAGAACACTGAAGCTTTCTTT
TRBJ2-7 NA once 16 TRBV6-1 CASSEAFSFFPGEQYF TGTGCCAGCAGTGAAGCCTTTTCATTCTTTCCGGGCGAGCAGTACTTC
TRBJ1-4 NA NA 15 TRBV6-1 CASSSTAATNEKLFF TGTGCCAGCAGTTCGACTGCCGCAACTAATGAAAAACTGTTTTTT
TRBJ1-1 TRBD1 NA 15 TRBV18 CASSTNRGLDTEAFF TGTGCCAGCTCAACAAACAGGGGGTTGGACACTGAAGCTTTCTTT
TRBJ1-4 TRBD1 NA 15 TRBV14 CASSQFQGAREKLFF TGTGCCAGCAGCCAATTTCAGGGGGCTCGGGAAAAACTGTTTTTT
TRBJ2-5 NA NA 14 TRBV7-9 CASSFIGVGETQYF TGTGCCAGCAGCTTTATAGGGGTAGGGGAGACCCAGTACTTC
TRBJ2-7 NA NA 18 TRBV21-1 CASSDLAGGPLTIYEQYF TGTGCCAGCAGCGACCTAGCGGGAGGGCCCCTTACGATCTACGAGCAGTACTTC
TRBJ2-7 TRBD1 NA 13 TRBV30 CAWRDRGAYEQYF TGTGCCTGGAGAGACAGGGGGGCCTACGAGCAGTACTTC
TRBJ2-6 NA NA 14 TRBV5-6 CASSFGSGANVLTF TGTGCCAGCAGCTTCGGCTCTGGGGCCAACGTCCTGACTTTC
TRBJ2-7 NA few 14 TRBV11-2 CASSLGAKNYEQYF TGTGCCAGCAGCTTAGGGGCCAAAAACTACGAGCAGTACTTC
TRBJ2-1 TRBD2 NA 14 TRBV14 CASNIAGTYNEQFF TGTGCCAGCAACATAGCGGGGACTTACAATGAGCAGTTCTTC
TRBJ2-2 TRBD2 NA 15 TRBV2 CASSLEREWAGELFF TGTGCCAGCAGTCTCGAGCGGGAGTGGGCCGGGGAGCTGTTTTTT
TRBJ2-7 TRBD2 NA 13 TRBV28 CASSLGTNYEQYF TGTGCCAGCAGTTTAGGGACTAACTACGAGCAGTACTTC